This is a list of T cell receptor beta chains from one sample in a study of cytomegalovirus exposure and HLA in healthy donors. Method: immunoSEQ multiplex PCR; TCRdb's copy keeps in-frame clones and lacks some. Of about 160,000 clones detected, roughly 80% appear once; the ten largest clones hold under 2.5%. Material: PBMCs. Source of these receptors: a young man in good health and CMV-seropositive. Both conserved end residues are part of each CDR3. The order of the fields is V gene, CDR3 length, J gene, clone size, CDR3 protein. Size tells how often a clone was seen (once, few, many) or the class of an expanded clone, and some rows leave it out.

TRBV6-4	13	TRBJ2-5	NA	CASSGAVQETQYF
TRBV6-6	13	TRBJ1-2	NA	CASSWTGNYGYTF
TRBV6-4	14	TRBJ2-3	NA	CASSVASGADTQYF
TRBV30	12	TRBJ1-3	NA	CAWSDSGGTIYF
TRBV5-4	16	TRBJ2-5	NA	CASSLALAGVGETQYF
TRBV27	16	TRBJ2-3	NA	CASSLSLAPSTDTQYF
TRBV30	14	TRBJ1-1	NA	CAWSHSSLNTEAFF
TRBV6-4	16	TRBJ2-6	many	CASSDSDSSGANVLTF
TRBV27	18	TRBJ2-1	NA	CATRRGSAGAASYNEQFF
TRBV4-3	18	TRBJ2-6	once	CASSQGVAGSSGANVLTF
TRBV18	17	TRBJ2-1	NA	CASSPSMTSGQDNEQFF
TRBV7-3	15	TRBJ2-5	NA	CASSSLTSGKETQYF
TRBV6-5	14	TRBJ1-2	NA	CASTNRAGDYGYTF
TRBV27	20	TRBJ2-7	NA	CASSVRGPAGDHRPRYEQYF
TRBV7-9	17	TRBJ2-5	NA	CASSLALGGSYQETQYF
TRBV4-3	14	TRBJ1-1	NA	CASSQESQNTEAFF
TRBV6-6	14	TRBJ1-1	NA	CASSQGNMNTEAFF
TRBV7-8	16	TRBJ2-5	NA	CASSRRIAGGPETQYF
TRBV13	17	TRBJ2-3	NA	CASSLVGRGGRGDTQYF
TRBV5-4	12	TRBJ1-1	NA	CASSLVEGEAFF
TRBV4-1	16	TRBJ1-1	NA	CASSQDGGTDLTEAFF
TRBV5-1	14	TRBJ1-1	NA	CASSLGQGAPEAFF
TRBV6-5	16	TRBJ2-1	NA	CASSYPTSGGNNEQFF